This is a list of T cell receptor beta chains from one sample in a study of CD8 T cells in Susac syndrome. TCRdb recomputed calls from the immunoSEQ multiplex PCR reads with MiXCR, one row per CDR3 protein. The sample includes about 300,000 distinct CDR3 sequences, 75% to 85% of them seen just once. Sequenced sample: CD8+ T cells from PBMCs. These receptors were obtained from a human donor with multiple sclerosis. The CDR3 runs from the conserved cysteine through the conserved F or W. A D gene is named only where the DNA matches it firmly. Only part of the rows carry a size: once, few, many, or a class if the clone is expanded.

clone size	V gene	J gene	D gene	CDR3 protein	CDR3 DNA
NA	TRBV4-3	TRBJ2-1	NA	CASSQEFGAVNEQFF	TGCGCCAGCAGCCAAGAGTTCGGAGCCGTCAATGAGCAGTTCTTC
few	TRBV28	TRBJ2-7	TRBD1	CASSPQTGTHEQYF	TGTGCCAGCAGCCCCCAGACAGGGACCCACGAGCAGTACTTC
NA	TRBV7-9	TRBJ2-7	NA	CASSSIIYEQYF	TGTGCCAGCAGCTCCATCATCTACGAGCAGTACTTC
NA	TRBV12-3/TRBV12-4	TRBJ2-3	TRBD2	CASSPLSRGGSPDTQYF	TGTGCCAGCAGTCCACTGTCCCGGGGAGGGTCGCCAGATACGCAGTATTTT
NA	TRBV15	TRBJ2-2	NA	CATSDDSNTGELFF	TGTGCCACCAGCGACGACTCGAACACCGGGGAGCTGTTTTTT
NA	TRBV15	TRBJ2-7	NA	CATSRDQGPPFGEQYF	TGTGCCACCAGCAGAGATCAAGGTCCTCCCTTCGGCGAGCAGTACTTC
NA	TRBV4-3	TRBJ1-2	NA	CASSQDDGYTF	TGCGCCAGCAGCCAAGATGATGGCTACACCTTC
NA	TRBV7-9	TRBJ2-1	NA	CASSPPNEQFF	TGTGCCAGCAGCCCCCCTAATGAGCAGTTCTTC
once	TRBV21-1	TRBJ2-3	NA	CASSKVGSGRDTQYF	TGTGCCAGCAGCAAAGTAGGTAGCGGGAGAGATACGCAGTATTTT
NA	TRBV6-1	TRBJ2-7	NA	CASSDRDSDYYEQYF	TGTGCCAGCAGTGACCGAGACAGCGACTACTACGAGCAGTACTTC
NA	TRBV13	TRBJ2-1	NA	CASSLVVGRSYNEQFF	TGTGCCAGCAGCCTAGTAGTGGGAAGATCCTACAATGAGCAGTTCTTC
NA	TRBV28	TRBJ2-7	NA	CASREGVNTLYEQYF	TGTGCCAGTCGTGAGGGGGTCAATACCCTCTACGAGCAGTACTTC
once	TRBV29-1	TRBJ2-1	NA	CSVEVFGDRGDEQFF	TGCAGCGTTGAAGTCTTTGGTGATCGCGGCGATGAGCAGTTCTTC
NA	TRBV20-1	TRBJ2-1	TRBD2	CSARDISAGGYNEQFF	TGCAGTGCTAGAGATATATCGGCGGGAGGTTACAATGAGCAGTTCTTC
once	TRBV4-3	TRBJ1-1	TRBD1	CASSQEPGQGSEAFF	TGCGCCAGCAGCCAAGAACCGGGACAGGGCTCTGAAGCTTTCTTT
once	TRBV27	TRBJ1-1	NA	CASSLAQGMNTEAFF	TGTGCCAGCAGTTTAGCACAGGGAATGAACACTGAAGCTTTCTTT
NA	TRBV10-1	TRBJ2-7	TRBD2	CASSESYSGTSGYEQYF	TGCGCCAGCAGTGAGTCTTATTCTGGGACTAGCGGATACGAGCAGTACTTC
NA	TRBV13	TRBJ2-7	TRBD1	CASSQSGQGYYEQYF	TGTGCCAGCAGCCAGTCGGGACAGGGATACTACGAGCAGTACTTC
NA	TRBV7-8	TRBJ2-1	TRBD2	CASSLILGLAGGTDYNEQFF	TGTGCCAGCAGCTTAATTTTAGGACTAGCGGGAGGTACGGACTACAATGAGCAGTTCTTC
NA	TRBV7-9	TRBJ2-1	NA	CASSPRSRVNEQFF	TGTGCCAGCAGCCCCCGTTCGAGGGTGAATGAGCAGTTCTTC
few	TRBV11-3	TRBJ2-7	NA	CASSFNYPSYEQYF	TGTGCCAGCAGCTTCAATTACCCCTCCTACGAGCAGTACTTC
NA	TRBV20-1	TRBJ2-3	NA	CSARDYGGLTDTQYF	TGCAGTGCTAGAGATTACGGCGGCCTCACAGATACGCAGTATTTT
NA	TRBV20-1	TRBJ2-7	NA	CSARPRRPYEQYF	TGCAGTGCTAGACCCCGGAGGCCTTACGAGCAGTACTTC
NA	TRBV5-6	TRBJ2-5	TRBD1	CASSLQGNTETQYF	TGTGCCAGCAGCTTACAGGGGAATACGGAGACCCAGTACTTC
NA	TRBV30	TRBJ2-3	NA	CAWNPGRGTDFPDTQYF	TGTGCCTGGAACCCCGGGCGCGGGACAGACTTTCCCGATACGCAGTATTTT
NA	TRBV4-1	TRBJ1-2	TRBD1	CASSPPTGVGYGYTF	TGCGCCAGCAGCCCACCGACAGGGGTTGGCTATGGCTACACCTTC
NA	TRBV7-8	TRBJ2-7	TRBD1	CASSLVEDRMKLYEQYF	TGTGCCAGCAGCTTAGTAGAGGACAGGATGAAGCTCTACGAGCAGTACTTC
NA	TRBV5-1	TRBJ1-5	NA	CASTVQRGSQPQHF	TGCGCCAGCACCGTCCAACGGGGGAGTCAGCCCCAGCATTTT
NA	TRBV14	TRBJ2-1	TRBD1	CASSQSGTGSQASYNEQFF	TGTGCCAGCAGCCAATCCGGGACAGGGAGCCAAGCCTCCTACAATGAGCAGTTCTTC
once	TRBV3-1	TRBJ2-7	TRBD2	CASSQDVRTSGYEQYF	TGTGCCAGCAGCCAAGACGTCAGGACTAGCGGTTACGAGCAGTACTTC
NA	TRBV3-1	TRBJ2-3	NA	CASSPPGATDTQYF	TGTGCCAGCAGCCCCCCCGGAGCAACAGATACGCAGTATTTT
NA	TRBV11-2	TRBJ2-5	TRBD2	CASSLMTSGKETQYF	TGTGCCAGCAGCTTAATGACTAGCGGGAAAGAGACCCAGTACTTC
NA	TRBV28	TRBJ1-1	NA	CASSFGDMNTEAFF	TGTGCCAGCAGTTTTGGGGACATGAACACTGAAGCTTTCTTT
NA	TRBV7-3	TRBJ2-1	NA	CASSLIFGGSNEQFF	TGTGCCAGCAGCTTAATTTTTGGCGGCTCCAATGAGCAGTTCTTC
NA	TRBV2	TRBJ2-5	NA	CASTEWLQETQYF	TGTGCCAGCACCGAATGGCTGCAAGAGACCCAGTACTTC
NA	TRBV19	TRBJ1-2	NA	CASLPFPGTNYGYTF	TGTGCCAGCCTTCCATTCCCAGGGACTAACTATGGCTACACCTTC
NA	TRBV2	TRBJ2-7	NA	CASSESGAEAYEQYF	TGTGCCAGCAGTGAATCTGGAGCTGAAGCCTACGAGCAGTACTTC
NA	TRBV11-1	TRBJ2-1	TRBD2	CASSSLATGLARERFYNEQFF	TGTGCCAGCAGCTCACTCGCAACGGGACTAGCGAGAGAAAGATTCTACAATGAGCAGTTCTTC
once	TRBV29-1	TRBJ2-2	NA	CSAIRRNTGELFF	TGCAGCGCCATTCGAAGGAACACCGGGGAGCTGTTTTTT
NA	TRBV27	TRBJ1-5	NA	CASSFSGERQPQHF	TGTGCCAGCAGTTTTAGTGGGGAGAGACAGCCCCAGCATTTT